The present entry profiles one T cell receptor (beta chain) with its context. Other DNA variants within this sample encode the same CDR3. This sample stems from a study of blood T cell repertoires in COVID-19. In the study overall: Spain, Italy and the United States supplied samples that represented acute and convalescent COVID-19. PBMCs, B-cell-depleted T cells, or T cells were the source of the cDNA or gDNA that made up the material.

Under the authors' procedure: Reference gene primer amplification in the assay estimated nucleated cell counts. Assay used: immunoSEQ multiplex PCR; TCRdb lists only in-frame clones, some missing. V, J and clone size are those of that table, while D and trimming were read from the DNA. The data show 190,000 or so clones, around 87% seen once. CDR1 and CDR2 from the germline V gene are SGHTA and FQGNSA. The V end lost 8 bases, the J end lost 7 bases, and 15 bases lay between the germline ends. The CDR3 covers 13 residues. This clonotype was sampled from a middle-aged man with active or convalescent COVID-19. The chain uses TRBV7-2 and TRBJ1-5; D ambiguous. The sample was peripheral blood. DNA for the CDR3: TGTGCCAGCTCCCTATCTTTACGGCAGCCCCAGCATTTT. This translates into CASSLSLRQPQHF.